This T cell receptor beta chain was found in a study of beta chain features in type 1 diabetes. Findings and limits, study-wide: When Type 1 diabetes patients were examined, their TCRB CDR3s proved moderately but significantly shorter in all four CD4+ subsets. There was a possibility that cDNA sequencing over-represented cells with high TCR expression. There were fewer insertions and more deletions at the VDJ junctions of type 1 diabetes patients.

Sequenced material consisted of expressed TCRB transcripts (all of the isolated RNA was reverse transcribed). The protocol was immunoSEQ multiplex PCR, while the TCRdb copy is restricted to in-frame clones and leaves out a portion. The table includes around 40,000 clones, roughly 68% detected once. Remarks on this clone: As yet, its antigen is unknown.

The CDR3 extends over 12 amino acids. Germline trimming cut 9 bases from V and 10 bases from J; bases unmatched to any gene: 9. Germline values: CDR1 MNHNY, CDR2 SVGAGI (reference sequence). In all sorted populations, purity surpassed 95%. The sample comprised Tregs from blood. This receptor was identified in a woman younger than 30 with type 1 diabetes. The chain couples TRBV6-6 to TRBJ1-1; 9 positions agree with TRBD1. CDR3 loop: CASILQGARAFF. The DNA for the CDR3 is TGTGCCAGTATTTTACAGGGGGCGAGAGCTTTCTTT.